In its sample, the clone carrying this T cell receptor (beta chain) was seen many times. Its antigen is unknown. This sample was included in a study of T cell repertoires in cytomegalovirus infection. Turning to the study itself: Public TCR beta signatures provided an indication of both CMV infection and a matching HLA type.

A single record per CDR3 protein comes from TCRdb applying MiXCR to the reads. The sample includes around 530,000 distinct CDR3 sequences, less than 30% of them seen just once. Study-level points and caveats: Pooled public TCR beta family frequency picked out CMV carriers with the relevant HLA. HLA-C-restricted CMV-specific TCR beta clonotypes prevailed in the ex vivo response.

The CDR3 totals 19 residues. J lost 1 base, V lost 4 bases, and 16 bases had no gene match. CDR1 is SEHNR and CDR2 is FQNEAQ in the germline V gene (reference sequence). The clonotype was recovered from a human donor in good health (CMV status not recorded). Some clones in this sample may be carry-over from other donors' samples. The gene calls are TRBV7-9 and TRBJ2-3, with 8 bases identical to TRBD2. Sequenced sample: PBMCs. The CDR3 loop is CASSSLGERNSGGTDTQYF. In nucleotides, the CDR3 is TGTGCCAGCAGCTCGTTAGGTGAAAGAAATAGCGGGGGCACAGATACGCAGTATTTT.